These T cell receptor beta chains were read from a single sample in a study of blood T cells in healthy people across ages. TCRdb itself ran the 5' RACE reads through MiXCR, one entry per CDR3 protein. The table has 750,000 to 850,000 distinct CDR3 sequences, just under 25% seen once. Separately, the same data were catalogued under a study of T cells of mothers and their children.

The specimen sequenced was blood. Receptor source: a boy aged 5-17 years in good health. The CDR3 runs from the conserved cysteine through the conserved F or W.

J | V | length | CDR3
TRBJ2-3 | TRBV7-2 | 15 | CASSPKRSTADTQYF
TRBJ2-5 | TRBV7-2 | 15 | CASSQTSGGRQTQYF
TRBJ2-2 | TRBV29-1 | 12 | CSVVWGSGELFF
TRBJ2-7 | TRBV4-1 | 16 | CASSQDLWDRGYEQYF
TRBJ1-6 | TRBV4-3 | 15 | CASSLGRWNNSPLHF
TRBJ2-6 | TRBV27 | 15 | CASSFSTSGANVLTF
TRBJ2-1 | TRBV7-3 | 15 | CASSQTVAGSNEQFF
TRBJ2-1 | TRBV4-3 | 15 | CASSPRTGADNEQFF
TRBJ2-5 | TRBV7-8 | 13 | CASSREGVKTQYF
- | TRBV30 | 15 | CAWSVGGTGTYEQYF
TRBJ2-2 | TRBV3-1 | 15 | CASSPRDRRTGELFF
TRBJ2-3 | TRBV2 | 14 | CASSDKRSTDTQYF
TRBJ2-7 | TRBV20-1 | 12 | CSARDQGNEQYF
TRBJ2-7 | TRBV20-1 | 14 | CSAPTSGGTYEQYF
TRBJ2-5 | TRBV7-9 | 15 | CASSLAGQGQETQYF
TRBJ2-5 | TRBV5-5 | 14 | CASSSTGREETQYF
TRBJ1-1 | TRBV27 | 14 | CASSFRAGGTEAFF
TRBJ2-3 | TRBV5-5 | 17 | CASSFGLAGGSADTQYF
TRBJ1-1 | TRBV6-5 | 15 | CASSSTGQGNTEAFF
TRBJ2-1 | TRBV30 | 16 | CAWRHRSGRVNNEQFF
TRBJ1-2 | TRBV15 | 14 | CATRRTGENYGYTF
TRBJ2-7 | TRBV6-6 | 13 | CASSYNGGAEQYF
TRBJ2-1 | TRBV29-1 | 13 | CSAGQFSYNEQFF
TRBJ1-4 | TRBV4-1 | 18 | CASSQEQTDSGRYEKLFF
TRBJ1-1 | TRBV12-3/TRBV12-4 | 13 | CATHLGGGTEAFF
TRBJ2-3 | TRBV4-1 | 17 | CASSQESLAESTDTQYF
TRBJ2-5 | TRBV20-1 | 13 | CSARAGTQRAQYF
TRBJ1-4 | TRBV6-5 | 18 | CASSYSPMGHLLNEKLFF
TRBJ1-1 | TRBV2 | 14 | CASSGQFMNTEAFF
TRBJ2-5 | TRBV19 | 15 | CASSIEDRAFGTQYF
- | TRBV20-1 | 13 | CSASPQGFHEQYF
TRBJ2-1 | TRBV28 | 12 | CASSPPTHEQFF
TRBJ2-4 | TRBV3-1 | 17 | CASSQDHGEWGKNIQYF
TRBJ2-3 | TRBV5-1 | 14 | CASSLRGWADTQYF
TRBJ2-5 | TRBV29-1 | 13 | CSVGQGARETQYF
TRBJ1-4 | TRBV29-1 | 14 | CSVEDGQSNEKLFF
TRBJ1-6 | TRBV27 | 15 | CASSFMSSYNSPLHF
TRBJ2-7 | TRBV24-1 | 13 | CATSVTGGYEQYF
TRBJ2-2 | TRBV7-3 | 16 | CASSPQGGGNTGELFF